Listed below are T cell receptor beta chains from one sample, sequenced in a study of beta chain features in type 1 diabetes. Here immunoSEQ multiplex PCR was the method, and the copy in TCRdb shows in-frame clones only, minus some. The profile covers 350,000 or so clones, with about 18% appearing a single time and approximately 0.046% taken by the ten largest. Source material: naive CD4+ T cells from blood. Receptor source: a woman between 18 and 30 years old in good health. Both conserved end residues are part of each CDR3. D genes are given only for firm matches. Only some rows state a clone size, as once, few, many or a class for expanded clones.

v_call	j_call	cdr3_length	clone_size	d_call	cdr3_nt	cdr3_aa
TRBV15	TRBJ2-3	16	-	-	TGTGCCACCAGCAGGGAACTAGCTGGGTTGGGTGATACGCAGTATTTT	CATSRELAGLGDTQYF
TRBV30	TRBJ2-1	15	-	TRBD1	TGTGCCTGGAGCGCCGGGACAGGGGCCTACAATGAGCAGTTCTTC	CAWSAGTGAYNEQFF
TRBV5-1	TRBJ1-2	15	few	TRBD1	TGCGCCAGCAGCCCATTGACAGGGAGTAACCATGGCTACACCTTC	CASSPLTGSNHGYTF
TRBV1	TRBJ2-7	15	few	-	TGCACCAGCAGCCATCGGGAGCGGATCTACTACGAGCAGTACTTC	CTSSHRERIYYEQYF
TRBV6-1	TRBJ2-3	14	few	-	TGTGCAACTGGAGATGGCCTGACCACAGATACGCAGTATTTT	CATGDGLTTDTQYF
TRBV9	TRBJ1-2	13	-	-	TGTGCCAGCAGCGTAGACAGGGTCGGCGGCTACACCTTC	CASSVDRVGGYTF
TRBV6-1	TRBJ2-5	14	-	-	TGTGCCAGCAGTGAACTAGCCAGAGGAGAGACCCAGTACTTC	CASSELARGETQYF
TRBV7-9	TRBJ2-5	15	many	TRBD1	TGTGCCAGCAGCCTCGGACAGGGATCTCGAGAGACCCAGTACTTC	CASSLGQGSRETQYF
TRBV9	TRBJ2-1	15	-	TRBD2	TGTGCCAGCAGCCCTTCGACTAGCGGGAGAGACCAGCAGTTCTTC	CASSPSTSGRDQQFF
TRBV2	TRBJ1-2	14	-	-	TGTGCCAGCAGTCCGCAGGGTGGAGGGTATGGCTACACCTTC	CASSPQGGGYGYTF
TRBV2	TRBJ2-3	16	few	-	TGTGCCAGCAGTGAAGGTTGGTTTCACTCCACAGATACGCAGTATTTT	CASSEGWFHSTDTQYF
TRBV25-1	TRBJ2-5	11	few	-	TGTGCCAGCAACAGTAGAGAGACCCAGTACTTC	CASNSRETQYF
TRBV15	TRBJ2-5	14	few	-	TGTGCCACCCTTGGGACTTTTAGGGGAGAGACCCAGTACTTC	CATLGTFRGETQYF
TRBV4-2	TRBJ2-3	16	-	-	TGTGCCAGCAGCCAAAGGGCGGGAAACTTTAGAGATACGCAGTATTTT	CASSQRAGNFRDTQYF
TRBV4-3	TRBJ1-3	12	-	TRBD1	TGCGCCAGCCGGGACAGCGGAAACACCATATATTTT	CASRDSGNTIYF
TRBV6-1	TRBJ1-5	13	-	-	TGTGCCAGCGGGGGGAGGGGAAATCAGCCCCAGCATTTT	CASGGRGNQPQHF
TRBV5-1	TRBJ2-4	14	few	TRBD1	TGCGCCAGCAGGCTGGGACAGTATGTAGACATTCAGTACTTC	CASRLGQYVDIQYF
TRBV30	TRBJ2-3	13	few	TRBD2	TGTGCCTGGAGTGTTGCGGGGAGGGGTACGCAGTATTTT	CAWSVAGRGTQYF
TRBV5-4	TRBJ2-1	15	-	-	TGTGCCAGCAGACATAACAGGGGGGGTGACAATGAGCAGTTCTTC	CASRHNRGGDNEQFF
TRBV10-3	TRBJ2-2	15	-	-	TGTGCCATCAGTGAGTCGGGGAGATCCACCGGGGAGCTGTTTTTT	CAISESGRSTGELFF
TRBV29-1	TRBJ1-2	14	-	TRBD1	TGCAGCTCGGGTGGGGGACAGGGGAGTTTGGGCTACACCTTC	CSSGGGQGSLGYTF
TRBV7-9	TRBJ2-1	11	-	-	TGTGCCAGCAGCCCCGCAGATGAGCAGTTCTTC	CASSPADEQFF
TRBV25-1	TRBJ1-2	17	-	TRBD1	TGTGCCAGCAGTGGAGCCCGGGACAGTCCTTTTGACTATGGCTACACCTTC	CASSGARDSPFDYGYTF
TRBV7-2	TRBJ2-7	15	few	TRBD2	TGTGCCAGCAGCTTAGTGGTACTAGCGGGATCCGAGCAGTACTTC	CASSLVVLAGSEQYF
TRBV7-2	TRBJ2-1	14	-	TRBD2	TGTGCCAGCAGCTTCAGCGGGAGTAATAATGAGCAGTTCTTC	CASSFSGSNNEQFF
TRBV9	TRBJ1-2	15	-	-	TGTGCCAGCAGCCAAGAAGAGTCTGCTAACTATGGCTACACCTTC	CASSQEESANYGYTF
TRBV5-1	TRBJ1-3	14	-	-	TGCGCCAGCAAGGACTCCAGCTCTGGAAACACCATATATTTT	CASKDSSSGNTIYF
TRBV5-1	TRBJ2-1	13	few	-	TGCGCCAGCAGCTTGGTACCATCGGATGAGCAGTTCTTC	CASSLVPSDEQFF
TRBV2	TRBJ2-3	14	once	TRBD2	TGTGCCAGCAGGACCGGACTAGCGGGAAATACGCAGTATTTT	CASRTGLAGNTQYF
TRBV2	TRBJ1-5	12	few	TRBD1	TGTGCCAGCGGCCAACGACAGGGAACCCAGCATTTT	CASGQRQGTQHF
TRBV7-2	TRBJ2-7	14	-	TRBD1	TGTGCCAGCAGCCCCGACAGGGGGGCCTACGAGCAGTACTTC	CASSPDRGAYEQYF
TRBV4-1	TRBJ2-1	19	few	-	TGCGCCAGCAGCCAAGATGGTCATGACCGGGCGGGCTCCTACAATGAGCAGTTCTTC	CASSQDGHDRAGSYNEQFF
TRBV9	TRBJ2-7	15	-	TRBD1	TGTGCCAGCAGCGTAGATGGGACAGGGTCCTACGAGCAGTACTTC	CASSVDGTGSYEQYF
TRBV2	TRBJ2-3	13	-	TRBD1	TGTGCCAGCAGGCCAACAGGGGTTGACACGCAGTATTTT	CASRPTGVDTQYF
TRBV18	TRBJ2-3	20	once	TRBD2	TGTGCCAGCTCACCACCGGGGCTAGCGGGAGCCAGTGGGAGGACAGATACGCAGTATTTT	CASSPPGLAGASGRTDTQYF
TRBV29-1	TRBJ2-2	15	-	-	TGCAGCGTTGTTAGGCCAGGGACGAACACCGGGGAGCTGTTTTTT	CSVVRPGTNTGELFF
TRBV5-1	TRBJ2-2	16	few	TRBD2	TGCGCCAGCAGCACTGGACTAGCGGGTCGCAGCGGGGAGCTGTTTTTT	CASSTGLAGRSGELFF
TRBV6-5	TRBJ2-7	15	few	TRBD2	TGTGCCAGCAGTTACTCGAGCGGGGGAAACTACGAGCAGTACTTC	CASSYSSGGNYEQYF
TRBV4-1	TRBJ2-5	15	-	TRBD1	TGCGCCAGCAGCCAGCTAGGACAGGGAGGAGAGACCCAGTACTTC	CASSQLGQGGETQYF
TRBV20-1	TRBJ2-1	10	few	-	TGCAGTGCTAGGGCCAATGAGCAGTTCTTC	CSARANEQFF
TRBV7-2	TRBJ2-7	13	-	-	TGTGCCAGCAGCTTAGGCAGGGGTGGCGAGCAGTACTTC	CASSLGRGGEQYF
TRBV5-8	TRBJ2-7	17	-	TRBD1	TGTGCCAGCAGCTTGGTTCGGCAGGGGGCAATCTCGGAAGAGCAGTACTTC	CASSLVRQGAISEEQYF
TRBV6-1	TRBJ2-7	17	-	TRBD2	TGTGCCAGCAGCGAAAGGGGTAGGGGACTAGCGGACTACGAGCAGTACTTC	CASSERGRGLADYEQYF
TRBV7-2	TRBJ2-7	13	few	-	TGTGCCAGCAGCTTAGCACGGTCCTACGAGCAGTACTTC	CASSLARSYEQYF
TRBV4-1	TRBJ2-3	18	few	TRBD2	TGCGCCAGCAGCCCCAAAGGCGGGCTAGCGGGAACCAAAGATACGCAGTATTTT	CASSPKGGLAGTKDTQYF